The clone carrying this TCR beta chain was counted between two and nine times. Both 60 Vbeta primers and 13 Jbeta primers went into the PCR. Assay used: immunoSEQ multiplex PCR; TCRdb lists only in-frame clones, some missing. The data hold some 160,000 clones, with over 70% observed a single time. This sample was included in a study of cytomegalovirus exposure and HLA in healthy donors. CDR1 SGHRS and CDR2 YFSETQ come from the germline V gene. Trimming stripped 5 bases from V and 4 bases from J, with 18 bases between. The CDR3 is made up of 15 amino acids. The receptor was isolated from a woman in her thirties or forties in good health and CMV-seropositive. Material for sequencing was PBMCs. V and J are TRBV5-1 and TRBJ1-2; tentative D call: TRBD1 (6 bases). This chain's CDR3 is CASRVGVQGGYGYTF. CDR3 in DNA: TGCGCCAGCAGGGTTGGGGTTCAAGGGGGCTATGGCTACACCTTC.